This T cell receptor beta chain came from a study of follicular helper T cells after annual influenza vaccination. The time point here: 2015-2016 season, pre-vaccination. Before and after seasonal inactivated influenza vaccination, adults gave blood for sorting CD4 subsets for sequencing. Sorted cTfh were non-naive CD4+CXCR5+PD-1+, either ICOS+CD38+ or ICOS-CD38-. From germline, CDR1 is MNHEY and CDR2 SMNVEV (reference sequence). The CDR3 sequence is 15 residues long. V was pared by 3 bases and J by 0 bases, with 10 bases between. TCRB sequencing was done at Survey resolution level. Here immunoSEQ multiplex PCR was the method, and the copy in TCRdb shows in-frame clones only, minus some. The sample has 9,000 or so clones, roughly 80% seen once.

The chain recombines TRBV27 with TRBJ2-3, with D tentatively TRBD2 (5 bases). This clonotype originated in an adult who received the influenza vaccine. The material sequenced was CXCR5+ CD38- circulating T follicular helper cells from blood, taken on the day of influenza vaccination. Subset: circulating Tfh, non-naive CD4+CXCR5+PD-1+ (ICOS+CD38+ or ICOS-CD38-). In DNA form, the CDR3 reads TGTGCCAGCAGTTTGGACGGACTCAGCACAGATACGCAGTATTTT. Protein: CASSLDGLSTDTQYF.